These 29 T cell receptor beta chains share one sample of origin, sequenced in a study of CD8 T cell repertoires and HIV-1 epitope variants. Clones were sequenced by immunoSEQ multiplex PCR, and TCRdb holds only the in-frame ones, with some missing. The sample lists about 5,100 clones; approximately 66% were seen once. Their antigens remain unidentified. The specimen was cultured CD8+ T cells derived from PBMCs. Source of these receptors: a male donor with HIV.

The CDR3 is CASSQTGTDLYEQYF. The CDR3 DNA sequence: TGTGCCAGCAGTCAAACCGGGACAGACCTCTACGAGCAGTACTTC. The chain joins TRBV28 to TRBJ2-7; TRBD1 aligns across 7 bases. In germline, CDR1 is MDHEN, CDR2 SYDVKM. Unmatched junction bases numbered 10, after V lost 5 bases and J lost 3 bases. The CDR3 loop spans 15 amino acids.

The rearrangement joins TRBV2 to TRBJ1-2; no definite D call. The CDR3 extends over 15 amino acids. Germline assignment: CDR1 SNHLY and CDR2 FYNNEI. Trimming removed 4 bases at V and 5 bases at J, with 17 bases between. CDR3 sequence: CASSVRQPGVYGYTF. Here the CDR3 DNA reads TGTGCCAGCAGTGTAAGGCAGCCGGGAGTATATGGCTACACCTTC.

This clone was detected only a few times. V gene TRBV7-8 combines with J gene TRBJ1-4; 9 bases align to TRBD1. V trimming: 5 bases; J trimming: 7 bases; junction bases outside the gene matches: 5. Germline V gene sequence: CDR1 SGHVS, CDR2 FQNEAQ. The CDR3 is 14 amino acids. CDR3 protein: CASSPRQGGEKLFF. The CDR3 coding sequence is TGTGCCAGCAGCCCGAGACAGGGGGGTGAAAAACTGTTTTTT.

This rearrangement joins TRBV9 to TRBJ1-2, with D tentatively TRBD1 (5 bases). V dropped 0 bases and J dropped 4 bases, with 10 bases sitting between them. CDR3 length: 14 amino acids. Germline CDR1 SGDLS, CDR2 YYNGEE. CDR3 residues: CASSVGQNIYGYTF. The CDR3 DNA is TGTGCCAGCAGCGTAGGACAGAATATCTATGGCTACACCTTC.

The CDR3 nucleotides are TGCGCCAGCAGCCCTATCAGGGACAGCCACGAGCAGTACTTC. Its translation is CASSPIRDSHEQYF. The rearrangement links TRBV5-1 to TRBJ2-7, with 7 positions matching TRBD1. The CDR3 is made up of 14 amino acids. Germline CDR1 is SGHRS and CDR2 is YFSETQ. After removal of 4 bases from V and 5 bases from J, the junction contained 9 bases not matched to a gene.

The chain recombines TRBV28 with TRBJ1-1, with 7 bases that match TRBD1. Per germline, CDR1 MDHEN and CDR2 SYDVKM. There are 15 residues in the CDR3. V lost 1 base to trimming and J lost 4 bases; unmatched junction nucleotides: 6. The CDR3 DNA is TGTGCCAGCAGTTTATTAGGGGGCGGGAGCACTGAAGCTTTCTTT. Translated: CASSLLGGGSTEAFF.

The chain combines TRBV5-4 with TRBJ2-7; either TRBD1 or TRBD2 may supply D (5 bases each). This CDR3 comprises 13 residues. The V gene's germline CDR1 is SGHNT and CDR2 YYREEE (reference sequence). V lost 2 bases to trimming and J lost 7 bases, with 13 bases between them. In DNA form, the CDR3 reads TGTGCCAGCAGCTTTGGGGGTTTCGGGGAGCAGTACTTC. As protein: CASSFGGFGEQYF.

This clone was detected a few times. The chain has TRBV4-3 and TRBJ2-7; D is ambiguous. The V end lost 0 bases, the J end lost 0 bases, and 9 bases lay between the germline ends. The CDR3 sequence is 15 residues long. CDR1 is LGHNA and CDR2 is YSLEER in the germline V gene. CDR3 bases: TGCGCCAGCAGCCAAGAAAGTTCCAGCTCCTACGAGCAGTACTTC. This sequence encodes CASSQESSSSYEQYF.

The chain uses TRBV4-2 and TRBJ2-3, with 10 bases matching TRBD2. Germline V lookup: CDR1 LGHNA, CDR2 YNFKEQ. The CDR3 has 15 amino acids. J lost 3 bases, V lost 8 bases, and 8 bases had no gene match. The CDR3 DNA is TGTGCCAGCCGAAACCTTAGCGGGGGGACAGATACGCAGTATTTT. Its protein is CASRNLSGGTDTQYF.

The chain is built from TRBV7-2 and TRBJ2-1; D possibly uses TRBD1 or TRBD2 (5 bases each). This CDR3 spans 16 amino acids. Trimming left V 2 bases short and J 0 bases short, with 11 bases between. CDR1 is SGHTA, CDR2 FQGNSA, per germline. DNA for the CDR3: TGTGCCAGCAGCTTAACAGGCGGGCTCTCCTACAATGAGCAGTTCTTC. Its protein product is CASSLTGGLSYNEQFF.

J is TRBJ2-1 and V is TRBV7-8, with a weak D call TRBD2 (6 bases). Per germline, CDR1 SGHVS and CDR2 FQNEAQ. Trimming cost V 8 bases and J 8 bases, with 16 bases left between them. This CDR3 has 13 amino acids. The CDR3 DNA is TGTGCCAGCGACCGGGGGTCTGGGGATGAGCAGTTCTTC. It specifies CASDRGSGDEQFF.

The CDR3 sequence: CSIRGTATYEQYF. Written as DNA, the CDR3 is TGCAGCATAAGGGGGACAGCAACCTACGAGCAGTACTTC. The chain combines TRBV29-1 with TRBJ2-7; 7 bases are a match to TRBD1. Germline CDR1 and CDR2: SQVTM and ANQGSEA. This CDR3 has 13 residues. The V gene end was trimmed by 8 bases and the J gene end by 2 bases; junction bases not matched to a gene: 9.

The V call is TRBV6-5, the J call TRBJ2-5; D is ambiguous. Germline loops: CDR1 MNHEY, CDR2 SVGAGI. Trimming took 5 bases from V and 6 from J, leaving 16 bases between them. The CDR3 contains 14 residues. The CDR3 bases are TGTGCCAGCAGTATCAACTTGGGTGGGAAGACCCAGTACTTC. It translates to CASSINLGGKTQYF.

V is TRBV11-2 and J is TRBJ1-1, with no clear D. Germline V gives CDR1 SGHAT, CDR2 FQNNGV. The CDR3 is 13 amino acids. The germline V and J ends were trimmed by 4 bases and 0 bases, with 6 bases remaining between them. CDR3 bases: TGTGCCAGCAGCTCGCAGCTGAACACTGAAGCTTTCTTT. Its translation is CASSSQLNTEAFF.

This rearrangement joins TRBV27 to TRBJ2-7; TRBD2 matches at 12 bases. Germline V CDR1 and CDR2: MNHEY, SMNVEV (reference sequence). V shed 5 bases, J shed 0 bases, and the junction held 5 bases outside the gene matches. The length of the CDR3 is 16 residues. CDR3 amino acids: CASSPSGLAGSYEQYF. CDR3 in DNA: TGTGCCAGCAGTCCGTCGGGACTAGCGGGCTCCTACGAGCAGTACTTC.

Concerning this clone: A far larger clone lies a single base away; this is likely a read error. The chain links TRBV4-1 to TRBJ1-2; D call uncertain. There are 16 residues in the CDR3. Germline V CDR1 and CDR2: MGHRA, YSYEKL. V was shortened by 4 bases and J by 3 bases, with 18 bases between the two germline ends. The CDR3 loop reads CASSPWPVELDYGYTF. The CDR3, as DNA: TGCGCCAGCAGCCCTTGGCCGGTAGAATTGGACTATGGCTACACCTTC.

The chain has TRBV30 and TRBJ2-5, with a possible D match to TRBD2 (6 bases). The CDR3 is 15 amino acids. Germline V gives CDR1 GTSNPN, CDR2 SVGIG (reference sequence). Trimming pared 0 bases from V and 4 bases from J, leaving 15 bases between. The DNA of the CDR3 is TGTGCCTGGAGTGTTCATCACGGGGGAGGAGAGACCCAGTACTTC. Translating it yields CAWSVHHGGGETQYF.

The J gene is TRBJ2-7, the V gene TRBV19; D not resolved. The germline V and J ends were trimmed by 3 bases and 5 bases, with 14 bases remaining between them. The CDR3 loop spans 14 amino acids. The germline V gene encodes CDR1 LNHDA and CDR2 SQIVND (reference sequence). The chain's CDR3 is CASSIGHPRDEQYF. CDR3 in DNA: TGTGCCAGTAGTATCGGCCACCCAAGGGACGAGCAGTACTTC.

The V and J genes are TRBV6-1 and TRBJ2-3; TRBD2 matches at 8 bases. This CDR3 has 14 residues. With V trimmed by 9 bases and J by 6 bases, 11 bases remained unmatched. Germline V gene lookup returns CDR1 MNHNS and CDR2 SASEGT. The CDR3 loop is CASRLSGMGDTQYF. Here the CDR3 DNA reads TGTGCCAGTAGACTTAGCGGGATGGGGGATACGCAGTATTTT.

The chain joins TRBV5-1 to TRBJ2-3; 7 bases align to TRBD2. V trimming: 3 bases; J trimming: 6 bases; junction bases outside the gene matches: 10. Germline lookup yields CDR1 SGHRS and CDR2 YFSETQ. This CDR3 comprises 15 residues. This CDR3 reads CASSWSGASGDTQYF. The CDR3 bases are TGCGCCAGCAGCTGGAGCGGGGCGTCAGGGGATACGCAGTATTTT.

The genes are TRBV11-2 and TRBJ2-3; D might be TRBD2 (7 bases). From germline, CDR1 is SGHAT and CDR2 FQNNGV. V was pared by 5 bases and J by 1 base, with 13 bases between. There are 15 residues in the CDR3. Here the CDR3 reads CASSPRGGGTDTQYF. CDR3 bases: TGTGCCAGCAGCCCAAGGGGGGGTGGCACAGATACGCAGTATTTT.

V and J are TRBV11-2 and TRBJ2-3; no definite D call. Deletions cut 0 bases from V and 1 base from J, with 11 bases between. Germline V lookup: CDR1 SGHAT, CDR2 FQNNGV. The CDR3 runs to 16 residues. CDR3 region: CASSLESPFRTDTQYF. The CDR3 region has the DNA TGTGCCAGCAGCTTAGAGTCGCCCTTCCGCACAGATACGCAGTATTTT. The whole variable domain, remainder taken from reference TRBV11-2 and TRBJ2-3, is EAGVAQSPRYKIIEKRQSVAFWCNPISGHATLYWYQQILGQGPKLLIQFQNNGVVDDSQLPKDRFSAERLKGVDSTLKIQPAKLEDSAVYLCASSLESPFRTDTQYFGPGTRLTVL.

V is TRBV9 and J is TRBJ1-1; 7 nucleotides match TRBD1. This CDR3 region has 14 residues. The V gene's germline CDR1 is SGDLS and CDR2 YYNGEE. The ends lost 0 bases at V and 1 base at J; junction bases unmatched: 0. CDR3 loop: CASSVAGGNTEAFF. Written as DNA, the CDR3 is TGTGCCAGCAGCGTAGCAGGGGGGAACACTGAAGCTTTCTTT.

The V gene is TRBV11-2, the J gene TRBJ2-7, with 7 bases lining up with TRBD1. V was clipped by 5 bases and J by 3 bases; unmatched bases: 4. The length of the CDR3 is 13 residues. CDR1 and CDR2 from the germline V gene are SGHAT and FQNNGV. The CDR3 nucleotides read TGTGCCAGCAGCCCGGGACAGCTCTACGAGCAGTACTTC. This translates into CASSPGQLYEQYF.

This sequence joins TRBV27 and TRBJ2-7, with D tentatively TRBD2 (6 bases). V was shortened by 6 bases and J by 6 bases, with 12 bases between the two germline ends. The CDR3 has 12 residues. In germline, CDR1 is MNHEY, CDR2 SMNVEV (reference sequence). The CDR3 DNA reads as TGTGCCAGCAGCTTACGAGCGGGCGAGCAGTACTTC. It codes for CASSLRAGEQYF.

V and J are TRBV6-1 and TRBJ2-3, with 7 bases identical to TRBD2. This CDR3 spans 15 amino acids. Germline V CDR1 and CDR2: MNHNS, SASEGT. Trimming removed 8 bases from V and 2 bases from J; junction bases left unmatched: 10. CDR3 protein: CASPSGEAYTDTQYF. The DNA of the CDR3 is TGTGCCAGCCCGAGCGGGGAGGCCTACACAGATACGCAGTATTTT.

The V call is TRBV13, the J call TRBJ1-5; D call uncertain. The CDR3 runs 14 residues. Germline V gene lookup returns CDR1 PRHDT and CDR2 FYEKMQ (reference sequence). Trimming pared 5 bases from V and 2 bases from J, leaving 10 bases between. CDR3 in amino acids: CASSLGNRNQPQHF. The CDR3 DNA reads as TGTGCCAGCAGCCTCGGGAACCGCAATCAGCCCCAGCATTTT.

This chain links TRBV23-1 with TRBJ2-3; TRBD2 matches at 16 bases. TRBV23-1 counts as an open reading frame of uncertain function. The CDR3 totals 17 residues. V trimming: 8 bases; J trimming: 7 bases; junction bases outside the gene matches: 12. The chain's CDR3 is CASGPGLAGGPPHTQYF. The CDR3 bases are TGCGCCAGCGGCCCGGGACTAGCGGGGGGGCCCCCCCATACGCAGTATTTT.

The chain combines TRBV15 with TRBJ2-1; D is uncertain. Between the trimmed V and J ends, which lost 5 bases and 4 bases, there was a span of 18 bases. The CDR3 is 16 residues long. From germline, CDR1 is LNHNV and CDR2 YYDKDF (reference sequence). CDR3 loop: CATSSLKGNDYNEQFF. The CDR3, as DNA: TGTGCCACCAGCTCCCTCAAAGGTAACGATTACAATGAGCAGTTCTTC.